What follows are 25 T cell receptor beta chains derived from one specimen sequenced in a study of cytomegalovirus exposure and HLA in healthy donors. Amplification used 60 Vbeta primers and 13 Jbeta primers. TCRdb's table, derived via immunoSEQ multiplex PCR, lists solely in-frame clones and lacks some. Of some 200,000 clones listed, approximately 79% are singletons. The sample taken for sequencing was PBMCs. These receptors came from a man aged 18 to 30 in good health and CMV-seronegative.

This clone was seen a few times. The rearrangement uses TRBV5-1 and TRBJ1-6; 8 nucleotides agree with TRBD1. This CDR3 comprises 14 residues. The V gene end was trimmed by 5 bases and the J gene end by 8 bases; junction bases not matched to a gene: 6. Looked up from germline, CDR1 is SGHRS and CDR2 is YFSETQ. Written as DNA, the CDR3 is TGCGCCAGCAGGGAACAGGGGGAGGATTCACCCCTCCACTTT. It yields the protein CASREQGEDSPLHF.

The J gene is TRBJ2-7, the V gene TRBV5-6; unclear D gene. Trimming took off 1 base at V and 0 bases at J, with 5 bases between the two ends. The CDR3 is 13 amino acids. Germline CDR1 reads SGHDT; CDR2 reads YYEEEE. CDR3 in DNA: TGTGCCAGCAGCTTGCCCAGCTCCTACGAGCAGTACTTC. It specifies CASSLPSSYEQYF.

The chain combines TRBV18 with TRBJ1-1; D possibly corresponds to TRBD1 (6 bases). This CDR3 has 17 residues. Trimming cost V 4 bases and J 0 bases, with 18 bases left between them. CDR1 is KGHSH, CDR2 LQKENI, per germline. The CDR3 region is CASSRLETGVMNTEAFF. The CDR3 DNA follows: TGTGCCAGCTCACGCTTAGAGACAGGAGTCATGAACACTGAAGCTTTCTTT.

The sample holds one count of this clone. The genes are TRBV28 and TRBJ2-1, with 7 positions matching TRBD1. The CDR3 has 20 residues. In germline, CDR1 is MDHEN, CDR2 SYDVKM. V trimming: 5 bases; J trimming: 0 bases; junction bases outside the gene matches: 19. In DNA form, the CDR3 reads TGTGCCAGCAGTCCCGGGACAGTCCCTAGTGCCGCTTACTCCTACAATGAGCAGTTCTTC. Its translation: CASSPGTVPSAAYSYNEQFF.

The chain employs TRBV7-9 and TRBJ2-3, with D unclear. Deletions cut 0 bases from V and 4 bases from J, with 8 bases between. Germline-derived CDR1 and CDR2 are SEHNR and FQNEAQ (reference sequence). This CDR3 region has 14 residues. The CDR3 region has the DNA TGTGCCAGCAGCTTAGCTCCCTCAGCAGATACGCAGTATTTT. Protein product: CASSLAPSADTQYF.

V usage is TRBV4-3 and J usage is TRBJ1-4, with TRBD1 matching 9 bases. J gave up 11 bases and V 0 bases, and 13 bases lay outside the gene matches. There are 17 residues in the CDR3. In germline, CDR1 is LGHNA, CDR2 YSLEER. The CDR3 is CASSQDRGGQGFGKLFF. CDR3 coding DNA: TGCGCCAGCAGCCAAGATCGAGGGGGACAGGGTTTCGGGAAACTGTTTTTT.

The chain joins TRBV9 to TRBJ2-3, with 10 bases that match TRBD2. After removal of 4 bases from V and 3 bases from J, the junction contained 5 bases not matched to a gene. Per the germline V gene, CDR1 is SGDLS and CDR2 is YYNGEE. This CDR3 is 15 amino acids long. The CDR3 bases are TGTGCCAGCAGCTTTTTAGCGGGGGGAACAGATACGCAGTATTTT. Amino acids: CASSFLAGGTDTQYF.

As regards this clone: No DNA is shown, since the ends of the CDR3 on it are uncertain; the CDR3 is the one TCRdb lists. This chain connects TRBV5-1 to TRBJ2-1; TRBD2 is the table's D call and was not checked against the DNA. 18 amino acids form the CDR3, both terminal residues included. CDR1 is SGHRS, CDR2 YFSETQ, per germline. The CDR3 protein is CASSETRVLRASINEQFF.

The V and J genes are TRBV5-6 and TRBJ2-7; weak D call: TRBD2 (6 bases). V was clipped by 3 bases and J by 3 bases, with 10 bases between them. CDR1 and CDR2 from the germline V gene are SGHDT and YYEEEE. This CDR3 comprises 13 residues. CDR3 region: CASSYVGGYEQYF. DNA for the CDR3: TGTGCCAGCAGCTACGTCGGGGGCTACGAGCAGTACTTC.

The chain is built from TRBV29-1 and TRBJ1-2, with 8 nucleotides matching TRBD1. Germline V gene sequence: CDR1 SQVTM, CDR2 ANQGSEA. This CDR3 region has 15 residues. Trimming cost V 4 bases and J 6 bases; bases outside gene matches: 13. The CDR3 is CSVVGTGPSFNGYTF. CDR3 bases: TGCAGCGTTGTGGGGACAGGACCTTCCTTCAATGGCTACACCTTC. Together with reference TRBV29-1 and TRBJ1-2, the CDR3 gives the full variable domain: SAVISQKPSRDICQRGTSLTIQCQVDSQVTMMFWYRQQPGQSLTLIATANQGSEATYESGFVIDKFPISRPNLTFSTLTVSNMSPEDSSIYLCSVVGTGPSFNGYTFGSGTRLTVV.

The table lists this clone with a few counts. CDR3 amino acids: CSVRHEGQWVQETQYF. CDR3 nucleotides: TGCAGCGTTAGACACGAGGGACAGTGGGTCCAAGAGACCCAGTACTTC. This sequence joins TRBV29-1 and TRBJ2-5, with 7 bases identical to TRBD1. This CDR3 comprises 16 residues. In germline, CDR1 is SQVTM, CDR2 ANQGSEA. The junction had 13 bases not matched to a gene; V was cut back by 5 bases and J by 1 base.

Comment on this clone: The same CDR3 is also encoded by other DNA sequences in this sample. This chain uses TRBV5-1 with TRBJ2-3, with TRBD2 matching 13 bases. The CDR3 is made up of 15 amino acids. Germline CDR1 SGHRS, CDR2 YFSETQ. Losses at the gene ends were 4 bases for V and 1 base for J; bases not matched to a gene: 0. The CDR3 is CASSGTSGGTDTQYF. CDR3 bases: TGCGCCAGCAGCGGGACTAGCGGGGGCACAGATACGCAGTATTTT.

Only a few counts were recorded for this clone. The chain combines TRBV4-3 with TRBJ2-1; 11 bases are shared with TRBD2. Germline V CDR1 and CDR2: LGHNA, YSLEER. J was trimmed by 8 bases and V by 4 bases; bases with no gene match: 7. The CDR3 runs to 15 residues. The CDR3 DNA reads TGCGCCAGCAGCCCACTAGCGGGGGCCCGAGATGAGCAGTTCTTC. Translation gives CASSPLAGARDEQFF.

The genes are TRBV4-3 and TRBJ2-1; 11 nucleotides agree with TRBD2. The CDR3 spans 17 residues. The V and J ends lost 0 bases and 6 bases, in that order; junction bases with no gene match: 7. Germline V gene data show CDR1 as LGHNA and CDR2 as YSLEER. Written as DNA, the CDR3 is TGCGCCAGCAGCCAAGATTTAAGGGGGACTAGCGGCAATGAGCAGTTCTTC. Its translation: CASSQDLRGTSGNEQFF.

The chain joins TRBV28 to TRBJ2-7; 8 bases fit TRBD1. The germline V gene has CDR1 MDHEN and CDR2 SYDVKM. The CDR3 consists of 12 residues. V lost 6 bases, J lost 6 bases, and 4 bases stayed unmatched. The CDR3 is CASRTGTGEQYF. In DNA form, the CDR3 reads TGTGCCAGCAGGACTGGGACAGGCGAGCAGTACTTC.

The rearrangement joins TRBV19 to TRBJ1-1, with D perhaps matching TRBD1 (5 bases). Germline V lookup: CDR1 LNHDA, CDR2 SQIVND (reference sequence). The length of the CDR3 is 13 residues. V gave up 6 bases and J gave up 11 bases, with 19 bases separating them. DNA for the CDR3: TGTGCCAGTAGCCCGGAGGGGCTTTTGGGGGCTTTCTTT. Translating gives CASSPEGLLGAFF.

The rearrangement uses TRBV6-5 and TRBJ1-5, with TRBD1 identical over 8 bases. V shed 2 bases and J 5 bases; nucleotides not matched to a gene: 2. In germline, CDR1 is MNHEY, CDR2 SVGAGI. This CDR3 spans 14 amino acids. The CDR3 bases are TGTGCCAGCAGTTACGAACAGGGGGATCAGCCCCAGCATTTT. This gives the protein CASSYEQGDQPQHF.

The chain is built from TRBV7-2 and TRBJ2-2; TRBD1 agrees at 7 bases. J was trimmed by 4 bases and V by 2 bases; bases with no gene match: 7. This CDR3 has 16 amino acids. Looked up from germline, CDR1 is SGHTA and CDR2 is FQGNSA. CDR3 loop: CASSLISWDSTGELFF. The CDR3, as DNA: TGTGCCAGCAGCTTAATCTCCTGGGACAGCACCGGGGAGCTGTTTTTT.

This clone occurred a few times. The chain recombines TRBV5-6 with TRBJ1-4, with 8 bases identical to TRBD1. Germline lookup yields CDR1 SGHDT and CDR2 YYEEEE. V gave up 3 bases and J gave up 16 bases; unmatched junction bases: 8. CDR3 length: 12 residues. In DNA, the CDR3 is TGTGCCAGCAGCTATTATCAGGGGGCGAAGTTTTTT. This gives the protein CASSYYQGAKFF.

The rearrangement joins TRBV7-8 to TRBJ2-7, with TRBD1 identical over 11 bases. The ends lost 2 bases at V and 2 bases at J; junction bases unmatched: 5. This CDR3 contains 16 residues. Germline loops: CDR1 SGHVS, CDR2 FQNEAQ. The chain's CDR3 is CASSLFSGQGAYEQYF. CDR3 DNA: TGTGCCAGCAGCTTATTCTCGGGACAGGGGGCCTACGAGCAGTACTTC.

The chain recombines TRBV5-6 with TRBJ2-4; 7 bases match TRBD2. Germline values: CDR1 SGHDT, CDR2 YYEEEE. With 4 bases clipped from V and 0 bases from J, the junction kept 7 bases outside the gene matches. CDR3 length: 16 amino acids. The CDR3 DNA sequence: TGTGCCAGCAGCACGGCTAGCGGAATAGCCAAAAACATTCAGTACTTC. Protein sequence: CASSTASGIAKNIQYF.

V is TRBV7-5 and J is TRBJ2-3; the DNA was not compared with TRBD2, the D call given in the table. TRBV7-5 is a documented pseudogene. This CDR3 is 17 amino acids long. The CDR3 nucleotides read TGTGCCAGAAGCTCTCGCCGTCGTCGGGAGAGAGCAGATACGCAGTATTTT. Encoded protein: CARSSRRRRERADTQYF.

This clone was found once. V usage is TRBV30 and J usage is TRBJ1-1; TRBD1 agrees at 10 bases. The germline gives CDR1 GTSNPN, CDR2 SVGIG (reference sequence). This CDR3 is 15 amino acids long. J gave up 4 bases and V 4 bases, and 9 bases lay outside the gene matches. The CDR3: CAWNPGTGALTEAFF. CDR3 in DNA: TGTGCCTGGAACCCCGGGACAGGGGCCCTCACTGAAGCTTTCTTT.

The gene calls are TRBV11-2 and TRBJ1-2; tentative D call: TRBD1 (5 bases). Germline V gene data show CDR1 as SGHAT and CDR2 as FQNNGV. Deletions cut 1 base from V and 8 bases from J, with 5 bases between. The CDR3 has 11 residues. DNA of the CDR3: TGTGCCAGCAGCTTAGGGGGCGGCTACACCTTC. This translates into CASSLGGGYTF.

This chain connects TRBV4-2 to TRBJ1-1, with no clear D. V lost 0 bases and J 0 bases, leaving 11 bases between the germline ends. Per the germline V gene, CDR1 is LGHNA and CDR2 is YNFKEQ. The CDR3 has 16 residues. The CDR3 region is CASSQDSGLMNTEAFF. As DNA, the CDR3 is TGTGCCAGCAGCCAAGATTCCGGGTTAATGAACACTGAAGCTTTCTTT.